This section outlines one T cell receptor (beta chain) sequence together with its context. CDR3 size: 13 residues. Germline V CDR1 and CDR2: ENHRY, SYGVKD. Trimming cost V 8 bases and J 1 base, with 8 bases left between them. Sequenced by immunoSEQ multiplex PCR; TCRdb stores in-frame clones only, minus some. The data show about 250,000 clones, about four fifths seen once. This specimen belongs to a study of blood T cell repertoires in COVID-19. The sequence derives from a man over 45 who had recovered from COVID-19. The sample consisted of PBMCs or T cells enriched from blood (not recorded which). The chain uses TRBV10-3 and TRBJ2-2; D ambiguous. This CDR3 reads CAILHRNTGELFF. In DNA form, the CDR3 reads TGTGCCATCCTGCACAGGAACACCGGGGAGCTGTTTTTT.